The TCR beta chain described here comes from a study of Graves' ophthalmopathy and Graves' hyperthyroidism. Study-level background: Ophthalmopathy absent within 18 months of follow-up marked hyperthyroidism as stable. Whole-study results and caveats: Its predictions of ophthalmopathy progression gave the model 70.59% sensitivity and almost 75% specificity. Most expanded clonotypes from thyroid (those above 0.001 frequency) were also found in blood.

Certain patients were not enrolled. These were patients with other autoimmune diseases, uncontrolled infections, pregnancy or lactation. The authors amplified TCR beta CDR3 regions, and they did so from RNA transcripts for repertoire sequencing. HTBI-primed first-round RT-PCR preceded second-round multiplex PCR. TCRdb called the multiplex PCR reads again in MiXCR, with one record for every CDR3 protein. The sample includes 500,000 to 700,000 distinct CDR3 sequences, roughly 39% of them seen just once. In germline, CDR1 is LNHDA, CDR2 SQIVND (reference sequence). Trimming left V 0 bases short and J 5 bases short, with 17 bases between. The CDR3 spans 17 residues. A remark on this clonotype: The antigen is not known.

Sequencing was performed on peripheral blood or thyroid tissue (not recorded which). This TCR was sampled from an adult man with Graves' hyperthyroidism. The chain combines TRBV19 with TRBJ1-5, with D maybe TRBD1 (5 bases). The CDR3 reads CASSIDSGRRYDQPQHF. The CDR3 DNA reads TGTGCCAGTAGTATAGATTCAGGGCGTCGGTATGATCAGCCCCAGCATTTT.